Listed here are 3 T cell receptor beta chains from one sample, sequenced in a study of cytomegalovirus exposure and HLA in healthy donors. The PCR made use of 60 Vbeta and 13 Jbeta primers. Method: immunoSEQ multiplex PCR; TCRdb's copy keeps in-frame clones and lacks some. Altogether approximately 150,000 clones are present, 68% being singletons, with the ten largest covering roughly 4%. Sequencing was performed on PBMCs. The receptors here all came from a woman between 18 and 29 years old in good health and CMV-seropositive.

The chain recombines TRBV5-1 with TRBJ1-1; 9 bases are shared with TRBD1. This CDR3 has 16 residues. V lost 4 bases to trimming and J lost 4 bases; unmatched junction nucleotides: 11. CDR1 SGHRS and CDR2 YFSETQ come from the germline V gene. Written as DNA, the CDR3 is TGCGCCAGCAGCCACAGGGGGCTAGGGGACGGCACTGAAGCTTTCTTT. Translation: CASSHRGLGDGTEAFF.

This clone was recorded only once. This chain connects TRBV27 to TRBJ1-6, with D possibly TRBD1 on 5 matching bases. There are 16 residues in the CDR3. V shed 1 base and J shed 7 bases, with 14 bases lying between them. The V gene's germline CDR1 is MNHEY and CDR2 SMNVEV (reference sequence). In DNA, the CDR3 is TGTGCCAGCAGTTTATGGGGGGAGCTTGGGAATTCACCCCTCCACTTT. Translation: CASSLWGELGNSPLHF.

The chain carries TRBV5-1 and TRBJ1-6; TRBD1 matches 9 bases. Germline CDR1 reads SGHRS; CDR2 reads YFSETQ. After removal of 4 bases from V and 9 bases from J, the junction contained 5 bases not matched to a gene. This CDR3 contains 14 residues. The CDR3 is CASSRTGVASPLHF. The CDR3 DNA reads TGCGCCAGCAGCCGGACAGGGGTGGCTTCACCCCTCCACTTT.